This T cell receptor (beta chain) came from a study of cytomegalovirus exposure and HLA in healthy donors. Looked up from germline, CDR1 is MNHNS and CDR2 is SASEGT. CDR3 length equals 15 residues. V shed 4 bases, J shed 7 bases, and the junction held 8 bases outside the gene matches. With regard to this clone: Its cognate antigen is unknown.

Study-level results: Roughly uniform sequencing depth across donors was assumed, possibly incorrectly.

Primers for the PCR totalled 60 Vbeta and 13 Jbeta. Libraries were prepared by immunoSEQ multiplex PCR; TCRdb keeps only in-frame clonotypes and omits some of them. The listing contains fewer than 150,000 clones. Sequenced material: PBMCs. The clonotype was recovered from a woman between 55 and 75 years old in good health and CMV-seronegative. The J gene is TRBJ2-1, the V gene TRBV6-1; 9 nucleotides match TRBD1. The CDR3 spells CASSGSGTGRNEQFF. The CDR3, as DNA: TGTGCCAGCAGTGGATCCGGGACAGGGAGGAATGAGCAGTTCTTC.